Following are 26 T cell receptor beta chains from one sample sequenced in a study of blood T cells in healthy people across ages. Combining a sample-barcoded 5' primer with a J-beta primer mix, a second PCR ran for 7 to 11 cycles. TCRdb reprocessed the 5' RACE reads with MiXCR, giving one entry per CDR3 protein. The data show about 680,000 distinct CDR3 sequences, around 48% seen once. The sequenced material came from blood. These receptors were collected from a woman aged 55-75 years in good health.

This clonotype was observed a handful of times. This sequence joins TRBV10-3 and TRBJ2-7, with 8 positions matching TRBD2. This CDR3 is 14 amino acids long. The ends lost 7 bases at V and 2 bases at J; junction bases unmatched: 7. In germline, CDR1 is ENHRY, CDR2 SYGVKD. Here the CDR3 DNA reads TGTGCCATCAAGCGAGACGGGAGGGCCTACGAGCAGTACTTC. Its translation is CAIKRDGRAYEQYF.

A few counts support this clonotype. This chain connects TRBV3-1 to TRBJ1-2; weak D call: TRBD1 (6 bases). V lost 3 bases, J lost 4 bases, and 12 bases lay in between. Germline lookup yields CDR1 LGHDT and CDR2 YNNKEL (reference sequence). The CDR3 is 14 amino acids. The CDR3 spells CASSHRDISYGYTF. In DNA, the CDR3 is TGTGCCAGCAGCCATAGGGACATTAGCTATGGCTACACCTTC.

The chain employs TRBV10-3 and TRBJ1-2, with D tentatively TRBD1 (5 bases). The germline gives CDR1 ENHRY, CDR2 SYGVKD. V was pared by 7 bases and J by 8 bases, with 26 bases between. CDR3 size: 16 residues. DNA for the CDR3: TGTGCCATCACCCAATTGGCCGGGGCTCAGAATCAAGGCTACACCTTC. Translation: CAITQLAGAQNQGYTF.

A few counts support this clonotype. The gene calls are TRBV6-5 and TRBJ2-1; D is possibly TRBD2 (6 bases). Trimming cost V 7 bases and J 5 bases, with 12 bases left between them. This CDR3 spans 13 amino acids. From germline, CDR1 is MNHEY and CDR2 SVGAGI. The CDR3 nucleotides read TGTGCCAGCACCAGGTGGGGGGACAATGAGCAGTTCTTC. It is translated as CASTRWGDNEQFF.

The sample holds a few counts of this clonotype. The chain links TRBV5-1 to TRBJ2-3, with 8 bases matching TRBD2. The CDR3 totals 15 residues. Trimming cost V 4 bases and J 6 bases; bases outside gene matches: 10. Germline V lookup: CDR1 SGHRS, CDR2 YFSETQ. CDR3 sequence: CASSNTAGATDTQYF. DNA of the CDR3: TGCGCCAGCAGCAACACAGCGGGAGCGACGGATACGCAGTATTTT.

This clonotype has a single count. The rearrangement uses TRBV25-1 and TRBJ2-2; D is perhaps TRBD2 (6 bases). The CDR3 spans 13 residues. Germline-derived CDR1 and CDR2 are MGHDK and SYGVNS. Trimming left V 7 bases short and J 7 bases short, with 13 bases between. CDR3 bases: TGTGCCAGCATTTCCGGGAGTATCGGGGAGCTGTTTTTT. Amino acid sequence: CASISGSIGELFF.

This clonotype turned up a few times. The rearrangement links TRBV28 to TRBJ2-1; D not certain. Germline loops: CDR1 MDHEN, CDR2 SYDVKM. The CDR3 is 12 residues long. Between the trimmed V and J ends, which lost 5 bases and 10 bases, there was a span of 12 bases. CDR3 sequence (DNA): TGTGCCAGCAGTACACTTGGATGGGAGCAGTTCTTC. It codes for CASSTLGWEQFF.

The chain recombines TRBV4-3 with TRBJ1-1; D gene ambiguous. Germline CDR1 is LGHNA and CDR2 is YSLEER. This CDR3 has 14 amino acids. Trimming took off 4 bases at V and 1 base at J, with 10 bases between the two ends. The CDR3 reads CASSPQEWNTEAFF. In nucleotides, the CDR3 is TGCGCCAGCAGCCCCCAGGAGTGGAACACTGAAGCTTTCTTT.

The J gene is TRBJ2-1, the V gene TRBV7-3; possibly TRBD2 for D (5 bases). Looked up from germline, CDR1 is SGHTA and CDR2 is FQGTGA. The V gene lost 5 bases and the J gene lost 9 bases, with 17 bases spanning the gap. The CDR3 is 14 amino acids. The CDR3: CASSPILATTEQFF. The CDR3 DNA follows: TGTGCCAGCAGCCCCATATTAGCGACGACTGAGCAGTTCTTC.

The sample holds a few counts of this clonotype. The chain uses TRBV5-5 and TRBJ1-2; 8 positions agree with TRBD1. J lost 4 bases, V lost 1 base, and 6 bases had no gene match. CDR1 is SGHKS and CDR2 is YYEKEE in the germline V gene (reference sequence). This CDR3 is built from 15 residues. The CDR3 here is CASSLSQGAAYGYTF. DNA for the CDR3: TGTGCCAGCAGCTTGTCTCAGGGGGCGGCCTATGGCTACACCTTC.

This clonotype was counted a few times. This chain links TRBV15 with TRBJ2-7, with 11 bases aligning to TRBD2. V trimming: 1 base; J trimming: 8 bases; junction bases outside the gene matches: 7. The CDR3 loop spans 15 amino acids. Per the germline V gene, CDR1 is LNHNV and CDR2 is YYDKDF (reference sequence). The CDR3 spells CATSRARTSGPQQYF. Written as DNA, the CDR3 is TGTGCCACCAGCAGAGCTCGGACTAGCGGGCCGCAGCAGTACTTC. Variable domain in full (rest from reference TRBV15 and TRBJ2-7): DAMVIQNPRYQVTQFGKPVTLSCSQTLNHNVMYWYQQKSSQAPKLLFHYYDKDFNNEADTPDNFQSRRPNTSFCFLDIRSPGLGDTAMYLCATSRARTSGPQQYFGPGTRLTVT.

This clonotype appeared a few times. The J gene is TRBJ1-1, the V gene TRBV5-1; D gene uncertain. The germline V gene has CDR1 SGHRS and CDR2 YFSETQ. This CDR3 spans 16 amino acids. V was cut by 3 bases and J by 1 base, with 16 bases left in between. The CDR3 spells CASSSVNRGSNTEAFF. The DNA for the CDR3 is TGCGCCAGCAGCTCGGTCAACCGAGGATCGAACACTGAAGCTTTCTTT.

V is TRBV7-9 and J is TRBJ1-2, with 7 positions matching TRBD1. Germline V CDR1 and CDR2: SEHNR, FQNEAQ (reference sequence). This CDR3 has 15 residues. Trimming cost V 2 bases and J 3 bases; bases outside gene matches: 6. The CDR3 coding sequence is TGTGCCAGCAGCTTACCGGGACAGTGGGACTATGGCTACACCTTC. Its translation: CASSLPGQWDYGYTF.

This clonotype appeared a few times. The chain is built from TRBV4-3 and TRBJ2-3; 9 bases match TRBD2. The CDR3 totals 16 residues. Trimming at V came to 7 bases and at J to 4 bases, leaving 12 bases not matched to a gene. Germline CDR1 LGHNA, CDR2 YSLEER. This CDR3 reads CASNPELAGRADTQYF. The CDR3 region has the DNA TGCGCCAGCAATCCGGAACTAGCGGGTAGGGCAGATACGCAGTATTTT.

The CDR3 DNA reads as TGCGCCAGCAGCTTACCAGGACCTTATGAGCAGTACTTC. Amino acid sequence: CASSLPGPYEQYF. The V gene is TRBV5-1, the J gene TRBJ2-5; unclear D gene. V lost 2 bases, J lost 11 bases, and 16 bases lay in between. CDR1 SGHRS and CDR2 YFSETQ come from the germline V gene. This CDR3 is built from 13 residues.

The DNA of the CDR3 is TGTGCCAGCAGCCGGACAGTCTTCTGGGAGCAGTACTTC. The encoded protein is CASSRTVFWEQYF. This rearrangement joins TRBV11-2 to TRBJ2-5; D may be TRBD1 (6 bases). Germline CDR1 and CDR2: SGHAT and FQNNGV. V dropped 5 bases and J dropped 11 bases, with 18 bases sitting between them. The CDR3 spans 13 residues.

Concerning this clonotype itself: A much larger clone is a single base away; this may be a read error. The chain combines TRBV18 with TRBJ2-1; 10 bases line up with TRBD1. Germline values: CDR1 KGHSH, CDR2 LQKENI. With V trimmed by 8 bases and J by 12 bases, 13 bases remained unmatched. The CDR3 runs to 14 residues. This chain's CDR3 is CASHAGTGVDVQFF. CDR3 bases: TGTGCCAGCCACGCCGGGACAGGGGTAGATGTGCAGTTCTTC.

This chain joins TRBV20-1 and TRBJ1-2; D not certain. V was clipped by 3 bases and J by 0 bases, with 11 bases between them. Per the germline V gene, CDR1 is DFQATT and CDR2 is SNEGSKA (reference sequence). There are 14 residues in the CDR3. For the CDR3, the DNA is TGCAGTGCTAGGGGTCAGGAGTCTAACTATGGCTACACCTTC. Translation: CSARGQESNYGYTF.

The V call is TRBV5-8, the J call TRBJ2-1; TRBD2 is a possible D gene (6 bases). This CDR3 contains 17 residues. Germline lookup yields CDR1 SGHTS and CDR2 YDEGEE. V was clipped by 4 bases and J by 4 bases, with 21 bases between them. The CDR3 loop reads CASSTGTAGALYNEQFF. In nucleotides, the CDR3 is TGTGCCAGCAGCACCGGGACTGCCGGAGCCTTATACAATGAGCAGTTCTTC.

This chain uses TRBV6-5 with TRBJ2-2, with 11 bases matching TRBD2. Germline V lookup: CDR1 MNHEY, CDR2 SVGAGI. Germline trimming cut 5 bases from V and 3 bases from J; bases unmatched to any gene: 5. The CDR3 totals 16 residues. The CDR3 nucleotides are TGTGCCAGCAGTCCGGGACTAGCGGTGTACACCGGGGAGCTGTTTTTT. Translating gives CASSPGLAVYTGELFF.

The chain carries TRBV20-1 and TRBJ1-5; D is undetermined. V was cut by 7 bases and J by 2 bases, with 9 bases left in between. CDR1 is DFQATT, CDR2 SNEGSKA, per germline (reference sequence). CDR3 length: 12 amino acids. The CDR3 reads CSVSGGNQPQHF. CDR3 nucleotides: TGCAGTGTAAGTGGCGGCAATCAGCCCCAGCATTTT.

The count of this clonotype is one. The chain combines TRBV20-1 with TRBJ1-4; weak D call: TRBD1 (5 bases). CDR3 length equals 14 residues. Germline V gene lookup returns CDR1 DFQATT and CDR2 SNEGSKA (reference sequence). Trimming stripped 6 bases from V and 0 bases from J, with 11 bases between. The CDR3 loop is CSAQQVATNEKLFF. For the CDR3, the DNA is TGCAGTGCGCAACAGGTTGCAACTAATGAAAAACTGTTTTTT.

The chain recombines TRBV5-6 with TRBJ2-5; 7 nucleotides align to TRBD1. The V gene's germline CDR1 is SGHDT and CDR2 YYEEEE. V gave up 0 bases and J gave up 11 bases; unmatched junction bases: 10. The CDR3 spans 14 residues. The CDR3 nucleotides read TGTGCCAGCAGCTTGGTGGGGACAGCGTTGGGGCAGTACTTC. Translation: CASSLVGTALGQYF.

This clonotype was seen a handful of times. The rearrangement uses TRBV12-3 or TRBV12-4 and TRBJ1-2, with D possibly TRBD1 on 6 matching bases. The CDR3 runs to 13 residues. The ends were cut back, 6 bases at V and 9 bases at J, with 17 bases in the middle. The CDR3 protein is CASRISGEVSYTF. The CDR3 DNA reads TGTGCCAGCAGGATATCAGGGGAGGTTAGCTACACCTTC.

This clonotype has only a few counts. This chain joins TRBV15 and TRBJ2-6; 10 nucleotides match TRBD2. V shed 1 base and J 0 bases; nucleotides not matched to a gene: 6. The CDR3 has 19 amino acids. Germline loops: CDR1 LNHNV, CDR2 YYDKDF (reference sequence). The CDR3 nucleotides read TGTGCCACCAGCAGAGTAGTTGGACTAGCGGTCTCTGGGGCCAACGTCCTGACTTTC. Its translation is CATSRVVGLAVSGANVLTF.

This chain's CDR3 is CSARAPGLGANEQFF. CDR3 DNA sequence: TGCAGTGCTAGAGCCCCGGGACTAGGGGCGAATGAGCAGTTCTTC. The rearrangement links TRBV20-1 to TRBJ2-1; 8 positions agree with TRBD2. Germline V gene sequence: CDR1 DFQATT, CDR2 SNEGSKA (reference sequence). This CDR3 is built from 15 residues. Unmatched junction bases numbered 9, after V lost 1 base and J lost 7 bases.